This is a list of T cell receptor beta chains from one sample in a study of vaccination and CD4 T cells after COVID-19. One entry per CDR3 protein, called by TCRdb with MiXCR from the PCR reads. Found here are 4,000 to 5,000 distinct CDR3 sequences, roughly three fifths of them singletons; the top ten hold about 32%. No antigen has been identified for these receptors. Sequenced: CD4+ T cells from blood, cultured in vitro. All receptors come from a human donor in good health. The CDR3 runs from the conserved cysteine through the conserved F or W. The D gene is left open where the match is weak. The size of a clone is reported for some rows only, either as once, few or many, or as a class for expanded clones.

j_call d_call cdr3_length clone_size v_call cdr3_nt cdr3_aa
TRBJ1-6 - 13 - TRBV27 TGTGCCAGCAGGGGGACGGCTAATTCACCCCTCCACTTT CASRGTANSPLHF
TRBJ2-2 - 16 - TRBV7-6 TGTGCCAGCAGCTCCGCCGGGCTCGCGAACACCGGGGAGCTGTTTTTT CASSSAGLANTGELFF
TRBJ1-1 - 15 - TRBV19 TGTGCCAGTAGTCCCCGACCCCGGGGGAACACTGAAGCTTTCTTT CASSPRPRGNTEAFF
TRBJ2-6 TRBD2 20 - TRBV7-2 TGTGCCAGCAGCTTAAGAGGACTAGCGGGGGGCCTCTCTGGGGCCAACGTCCTGACTTTC CASSLRGLAGGLSGANVLTF
TRBJ2-7 - 15 - TRBV15 TGTGCCACCAGCTCCCCAGGGGCTAAGACCTACGAGCAGTACTTC CATSSPGAKTYEQYF
TRBJ1-3 - 16 - TRBV7-9 TGTGCCAGCAGCTTAGGGTGGTCAGACTCTGGAAACACCATATATTTT CASSLGWSDSGNTIYF
TRBJ1-1 - 13 - TRBV5-4 TGTGCCAGCAGCTTGGTAGGGGAGGGTGAAGCTTTCTTT CASSLVGEGEAFF
TRBJ2-5 - 15 - TRBV15 TGTGCCACCAGAAAAGCCGGGACAAAAAAAGAGACCCAGTACTTC CATRKAGTKKETQYF
TRBJ1-5 - 14 few TRBV20-1 TGCAGTGCTACCAGACTGGAAAACAATCAGCCCCAGCATTTT CSATRLENNQPQHF
TRBJ2-3 TRBD2 16 - TRBV24-1 TGTGCCACCAGTGATCCGGGGCGGGGGGGCCATGATACGCAGTATTTT CATSDPGRGGHDTQYF
TRBJ1-2 TRBD1 16 few TRBV15 TGTGCCACCAGCAGCAGGACAGGCCGAGTTAGCTATGGCTACACCTTC CATSSRTGRVSYGYTF
TRBJ2-1 TRBD2 12 - TRBV12-3/TRBV12-4 TGTGCCAGCAGTTCAGCGGGAGTTGAGCAGTTCTTC CASSSAGVEQFF
TRBJ1-5 - 13 - TRBV20-1 TGCAGTGCGAAAGGGGGGGCCAATCAGCCCCAGCATTTT CSAKGGANQPQHF
TRBJ2-5 - 15 - TRBV7-6 TGTGCCAGCAGCTTAGTGCCTGGTCGCCCGGAGACCCAGTACTTC CASSLVPGRPETQYF
TRBJ1-2 - 14 - TRBV20-1 TGCAGTGCCAGCCCGATCATCGTCTACTATGGCTACACCTTC CSASPIIVYYGYTF
TRBJ1-5 - 14 - TRBV27 TGTGCCAGCAGGACACAGGGTTCAACCCAGCCCCAGCATTTT CASRTQGSTQPQHF
TRBJ2-2 TRBD1 16 - TRBV19 TGTGCCAGTAGTATCCCACAGGGGGCCAACACCGGGGAGCTGTTTTTT CASSIPQGANTGELFF
TRBJ2-2 TRBD1 17 - TRBV7-6 TGTGCCAGCAGCCGCTACCCCCGGGACAGGCTCACCGGGGAGCTGTTTTTT CASSRYPRDRLTGELFF
TRBJ2-7 - 12 - TRBV20-1 TGCAGTGCTAGACTTCAGGGCCGCGAGCAGTACTTC CSARLQGREQYF
TRBJ2-3 - 12 - TRBV15 TGTGCCACCAGCAAGAGCACAGATACGCAGTATTTT CATSKSTDTQYF
TRBJ1-6 TRBD1 17 - TRBV6-1 TGTGCCAGCAGCGACCCCGGGACAGGGGGTCTCGGTTCACCCCTCCACTTT CASSDPGTGGLGSPLHF
TRBJ1-1 - 13 - TRBV12-3/TRBV12-4 TGTGCCAGCAGTTTAGACAGGGACACTGAAGCTTTCTTT CASSLDRDTEAFF
TRBJ1-6 - 15 - TRBV6-2/TRBV6-3 TGTGCCAGCAGTGATACCAGGGTTTCGAGATCACCCCTCCACTTT CASSDTRVSRSPLHF
TRBJ1-5 TRBD1 15 - TRBV19 TGTGCCAGTAGCCCCCGACAGGGAGGGGTCCAGCCCCAGCATTTT CASSPRQGGVQPQHF
TRBJ2-3 - 15 - TRBV2 TGTGCCAGCAGTGAAATTGGGGGCCGGTCAGATACGCAGTATTTT CASSEIGGRSDTQYF
TRBJ2-7 TRBD2 15 few TRBV5-4 TGTGCCAGCAGCTCAGGGACTAGCGGGAGATACGAGCAGTACTTC CASSSGTSGRYEQYF
TRBJ1-2 - 12 few TRBV28 TGTGCCAGCGGGGGGGGTGTTTATGGCTACACCTTC CASGGGVYGYTF
TRBJ1-5 - 14 few TRBV15 TGTGCCACCAGCAGCCAGGGCCCCAATCAGCCCCAGCATTTT CATSSQGPNQPQHF
TRBJ2-1 TRBD2 16 - TRBV24-1 TGTGCCACCAGTGATTCCCTAGCGGGAGGGTACAATGAGCAGTTCTTC CATSDSLAGGYNEQFF
TRBJ2-1 TRBD2 15 - TRBV6-2/TRBV6-3 TGTGCCAGCAGGATAGCGGGCGGGACCTACAATGAGCAGTTCTTC CASRIAGGTYNEQFF
TRBJ1-3 - 16 - TRBV6-4 TGTGCCAGCAGTGAGTCGGGCGGGGTCCCTGGAAACACCATATATTTT CASSESGGVPGNTIYF
TRBJ1-2 - 14 - TRBV7-2 TGTGCCAGCAGCCTTACGACAGGATTCTCCGGCTACACCTTC CASSLTTGFSGYTF
TRBJ2-1 - 14 - TRBV15 TGTGCCACCAGCGTGGAGGTCTCCTACAATGAGCAGTTCTTC CATSVEVSYNEQFF
TRBJ1-5 - 17 few TRBV20-1 TGCAGTGCTAGTCCTACCCCGGGCACACGGATCAATCAGCCCCAGCATTTT CSASPTPGTRINQPQHF
TRBJ2-7 - 12 - TRBV28 TGTGCCAGCAGTCCTCGGGGGTGGGAGCAGTACTTC CASSPRGWEQYF
TRBJ1-1 TRBD1 14 - TRBV2 TGTGCCAGCAAAACGGACAGGGCCGGGACTGAAGCTTTCTTT CASKTDRAGTEAFF
TRBJ2-3 TRBD2 15 - TRBV7-9 TGTGCCAGCAGTACTGCGGGGGGGCCTACAGATACGCAGTATTTT CASSTAGGPTDTQYF
TRBJ1-2 - 14 few TRBV12-3/TRBV12-4 TGTGCCAGCCGTAACGAGGCAGGCCGCTATGGCTACACCTTC CASRNEAGRYGYTF
TRBJ2-5 - 14 - TRBV20-1 TGCAGTGCTAGAGATGCAGGGGCCCTCGGGACCCAGTACTTC CSARDAGALGTQYF
TRBJ2-3 - 20 - TRBV21-1 TGTGCCAGCAGCAAATCGGCAGGGGATAACGGCGGGGGGGACACAGATACGCAGTATTTT CASSKSAGDNGGGDTDTQYF
TRBJ1-1 - 12 - TRBV19 TGTGCCAGTAGTATGTTGAACACTGAAGCTTTCTTT CASSMLNTEAFF
TRBJ2-3 TRBD1 15 - TRBV7-9 TGTGCCAGCAGCTTCGGGACAGGGGGTGTCGATACGCAGTATTTT CASSFGTGGVDTQYF
TRBJ2-3 TRBD1 17 few TRBV7-6 TGTGCCAGCAGCCCCCAGCCAGGGACAGCCACTGGAGATACGCAGTATTTT CASSPQPGTATGDTQYF
TRBJ2-5 TRBD2 15 - TRBV20-1 TGCAGTGCTAGAGCACTAGCGGGAGTAGGGGAGACCCAGTACTTC CSARALAGVGETQYF
TRBJ2-6 TRBD2 15 once TRBV12-3/TRBV12-4 TGTGCCAGCAGGAGCGGGAAGTGGGGGGCCAACGTCCTGACTTTC CASRSGKWGANVLTF
TRBJ1-1 - 16 - TRBV7-9 TGTGCCAGCAGACCCAAGGCCGGACACTTGAACACTGAAGCTTTCTTT CASRPKAGHLNTEAFF
TRBJ1-1 - 15 - TRBV7-2 TGTGCCAGCAGCTTTATCAGGGTCTTGAACACTGAAGCTTTCTTT CASSFIRVLNTEAFF
TRBJ2-5 TRBD1 14 - TRBV19 TGTGCCAGTAGTATTAGGGACAGGGGTGAGACCCAGTACTTC CASSIRDRGETQYF
TRBJ1-4 - 12 - TRBV6-2/TRBV6-3 TGTGCCAGCAGGTCCCGGGTCGAAAAACTGTTTTTT CASRSRVEKLFF
TRBJ1-2 - 12 few TRBV10-3 TGTGCCATCAGGGGAGTCTACAGAGGCTACACCTTC CAIRGVYRGYTF
TRBJ1-1 - 14 - TRBV20-1 TGCAGTGCCCCGAGGGCCTTGGGAAACACTGAAGCTTTCTTT CSAPRALGNTEAFF
TRBJ2-1 - 15 - TRBV7-2 TGTGCCAGCAGCTTAACCCTAGTGGGGACGAATGAGCAGTTCTTC CASSLTLVGTNEQFF
TRBJ2-5 TRBD2 16 - TRBV6-5 TGTGCCAGCAGTTTACGACTAGCGGGGGGGCCGAAGACCCAGTACTTC CASSLRLAGGPKTQYF
TRBJ1-3 - 14 few TRBV7-2 TGTGCCAGCAGCCTTAAAGGGGGGGGAAACACCATATATTTT CASSLKGGGNTIYF
TRBJ2-3 - 14 once TRBV7-6 TGTGCCAGCAGCTTATCCTTTGCCCCAGATACGCAGTATTTT CASSLSFAPDTQYF
TRBJ2-3 - 13 few TRBV7-9 TGTGCCAGCAGCACAAGGGGCCCAGATACGCAGTATTTT CASSTRGPDTQYF
TRBJ2-5 TRBD1 15 few TRBV6-1 TGTGCCAGCAGGGCGACAGGGGGTCGGCTGGAGACCCAGTACTTC CASRATGGRLETQYF
TRBJ1-2 TRBD1 15 few TRBV11-2 TGTGCCAGCAGCGAATACAGGGGTCGGAACTATGGCTACACCTTC CASSEYRGRNYGYTF
TRBJ1-5 - 13 - TRBV27 TGTGCCAGCAGGGACAGCAGCAATCAGCCCCAGCATTTT CASRDSSNQPQHF